This T cell receptor beta chain was identified in a study of T cells in Graves' hyperthyroidism and ophthalmopathy. This clonotype came up a few times. Deletions cut 2 bases from V and 4 bases from J, with 14 bases between. The CDR3 length is 15 residues. Germline CDR1 reads SEHNR; CDR2 reads FQNEAQ (reference sequence). Regions amplified from RNA transcripts were the TCR beta CDR3 regions. Carried out on the TCR CDR3, a first-round RT-PCR used the HTBI primer set. TCRdb re-analysed the multiplex PCR reads in MiXCR, keeping a single row per CDR3 protein. The table shows under 450,000 distinct CDR3 sequences, with around 14% occurring only once.

This receptor was obtained from a woman under 30 with Graves' hyperthyroidism. The chain has TRBV7-9 and TRBJ1-1, with D perhaps matching TRBD1 (6 bases). The sample comprised blood. CDR3 DNA sequence: TGTGCCAGCAGCTTATTCGGGGGCGAGTCCACTGAAGCTTTCTTT. This encodes CASSLFGGESTEAFF.